One and the same sample provided the 19 T cell receptor beta chains below, sequenced in a study of shared clonotypes between healthy human individuals. CD45RO-negative CD8 cells positively selected for CCR7 made up the naive population, which excluded terminally differentiated effector memory CD45RA+ cells. Some clones are missing from TCRdb's copy, which holds only in-frame ones; the method was immunoSEQ multiplex PCR. The sample comprises some 2.1 million clones, 80% to 95% of which are singletons, and under 2% rests with the top ten. The sequenced sample consisted of naive CD8+ T cells from PBMCs. The receptor source for this set is a man between 18 and 29 years old in good health. Some clones in this sample may be carry-over from other donors' samples.

The CDR3 bases are TGTGCCAGCTCCTACAATACGCCCAATACCTACAATGAGCAGTTCTTC. This encodes CASSYNTPNTYNEQFF. The J gene is TRBJ2-1, the V gene TRBV2; D is unresolved. CDR1 and CDR2 from the germline V gene are SNHLY and FYNNEI. The V end was cut by 8 bases, the J end by 2 bases, with 19 bases between. The CDR3 has 16 residues.

The chain employs TRBV7-9 and TRBJ2-3; 7 nucleotides line up with TRBD2. V dropped 4 bases and J dropped 2; count of bases not matched to a gene: 15. The germline CDR1 and CDR2 sequences are SEHNR and FQNEAQ (reference sequence). This CDR3 is 18 amino acids long. This CDR3 reads CASSYALSGSRYTDTQYF. The DNA for the CDR3 is TGTGCCAGCAGCTACGCACTTAGCGGGTCTCGCTACACAGATACGCAGTATTTT.

The gene calls are TRBV19 and TRBJ1-5; D not certain. Looked up from germline, CDR1 is LNHDA and CDR2 is SQIVND (reference sequence). V was shortened by 3 bases and J by 0 bases, with 9 bases between the two germline ends. The CDR3 runs to 15 residues. Here the CDR3 reads CASSMSSYSNQPQHF. As DNA, the CDR3 is TGTGCCAGTAGTATGTCCTCTTATAGCAATCAGCCCCAGCATTTT.

The chain joins TRBV2 to TRBJ2-2, with TRBD2 as a possible D gene (8 bases). CDR1 is SNHLY and CDR2 is FYNNEI in the germline V gene. This CDR3 is built from 16 residues. The DNA of the CDR3 is TGTGCAACCACCGCTAGACAGGGACTAGACACCGGGGAGCTGTTTTTT. Its translation: CATTARQGLDTGELFF.

The CDR3 is CATSRDPLGLELYEQYF. In DNA form, the CDR3 reads TGTGCCACCAGCAGGGATCCTCTTGGACTAGAACTTTACGAGCAGTACTTC. The chain combines TRBV15 with TRBJ2-7; the match to TRBD2 covers 7 bases. The CDR3 extends over 17 amino acids. The ends lost 3 bases at V and 4 bases at J; junction bases unmatched: 15. Germline V gene sequence: CDR1 LNHNV, CDR2 YYDKDF (reference sequence).

The chain is built from TRBV7-2 and TRBJ1-5; weak D call: TRBD1 (5 bases). The length of the CDR3 is 17 residues. From germline, CDR1 is SGHTA and CDR2 FQGNSA. V was clipped by 5 bases and J by 3 bases, with 20 bases between them. For the CDR3, the DNA is TGTGCCAGCAGCGTTAGCGGGGTCCGGGACTTCAATCAGCCCCAGCATTTT. Its translation: CASSVSGVRDFNQPQHF.

The chain combines TRBV9 with TRBJ1-1; a weak D match, TRBD1 (5 bases). Germline assignment: CDR1 SGDLS and CDR2 YYNGEE. The CDR3 is made up of 15 amino acids. Trimming stripped 4 bases from V and 1 base from J, with 14 bases between. In DNA, the CDR3 is TGTGCCAGCAGCACGGGACGGACGGCGAACACTGAAGCTTTCTTT. Translating it yields CASSTGRTANTEAFF. The complete variable domain, with remaining parts taken from reference TRBV9 and TRBJ1-1, reads DSGVTQTPKHLITATGQRVTLRCSPRSGDLSVYWYQQSLDQGLQFLIQYYNGEERAKGNILERFSAQQFPDLHSELNLSSLELGDSALYFCASSTGRTANTEAFFGQGTRLTVV.

The gene calls are TRBV28 and TRBJ1-1; no clear D gene. Germline V CDR1 and CDR2: MDHEN, SYDVKM. Between the trimmed V and J ends, which lost 2 bases and 3 bases, there was a span of 13 bases. The CDR3 contains 15 residues. The CDR3 DNA follows: TGTGCCAGCAGTTTAACGTGGCAGGTGGACACTGAAGCTTTCTTT. This codes for CASSLTWQVDTEAFF.

V usage is TRBV5-6 and J usage is TRBJ1-1, with a tentative D call TRBD1 (6 bases). V was shortened by 2 bases and J by 5 bases, with 13 bases between the two germline ends. Germline V lookup: CDR1 SGHDT, CDR2 YYEEEE. The CDR3 loop spans 14 amino acids. The DNA for the CDR3 is TGTGCCAGCAGCTTTTGGGGGCGGAGGACTGAAGCTTTCTTT. It yields the protein CASSFWGRRTEAFF.

The gene calls are TRBV7-9 and TRBJ1-1; possible D gene TRBD1, 5 bases. CDR3 length: 13 amino acids. V dropped 8 bases and J dropped 6 bases, with 16 bases sitting between them. CDR1 is SEHNR, CDR2 FQNEAQ, per germline (reference sequence). The CDR3 DNA reads TGTGCCAGCGGGGGGGTTTCAAACCCTGAAGCTTTCTTT. Residues: CASGGVSNPEAFF.

Points on this clone: The same CDR3 arises from other DNA sequences in this sample as well. The rearrangement joins TRBV6-5 to TRBJ1-2; 8 bases are shared with TRBD1. The V and J ends lost 0 bases and 4 bases, in that order; junction bases with no gene match: 4. Germline V gene data show CDR1 as MNHEY and CDR2 as SVGAGI. The CDR3 spans 15 residues. In DNA, the CDR3 is TGTGCCAGCAGTTACTCAGGGACAGGATCCTATGGCTACACCTTC. Translation: CASSYSGTGSYGYTF.

The chain couples TRBV27 to TRBJ2-5; D tentatively reads TRBD1 or TRBD2 (7 bases each). The CDR3 covers 16 residues. Germline V gene lookup returns CDR1 MNHEY and CDR2 SMNVEV (reference sequence). Trimming took 10 bases from V and 7 from J, leaving 28 bases between them. CDR3 nucleotides: TGTGCCACCCAATCCCGCCCAGGGGGGGCCTTAGGGACCCAGTACTTC. It translates to CATQSRPGGALGTQYF.

The chain uses TRBV11-2 and TRBJ2-7; D is ambiguous. Trimming took off 5 bases at V and 1 base at J, with 15 bases between the two ends. The CDR3 has 15 residues. The germline gives CDR1 SGHAT, CDR2 FQNNGV. The CDR3 here is CASSPHRASSYEQYF. In DNA, the CDR3 is TGTGCCAGCAGCCCGCATCGTGCTTCTTCCTACGAGCAGTACTTC.

This chain connects TRBV6-1 to TRBJ2-7, with D unclear. This CDR3 has 16 amino acids. V was clipped by 2 bases and J by 2 bases, with 16 bases between them. Germline V gene data show CDR1 as MNHNS and CDR2 as SASEGT. The CDR3 DNA is TGTGCCAGCAGTGAATCGGTGGAACCAGAACCCTACGAGCAGTACTTC. Residues: CASSESVEPEPYEQYF.

This sequence joins TRBV2 and TRBJ1-5; a possible D gene is TRBD1 (5 bases). CDR3 length: 16 residues. The V gene's germline CDR1 is SNHLY and CDR2 FYNNEI. V gave up 6 bases and J gave up 1 base, with 16 bases separating them. The CDR3 DNA is TGTGCCAGCAGCTCGGGACTGCCGGGCAGCAATCAGCCCCAGCATTTT. It translates to CASSSGLPGSNQPQHF.

This sequence joins TRBV9 and TRBJ2-5; 10 bases match TRBD2. Germline values: CDR1 SGDLS, CDR2 YYNGEE. The CDR3 has 17 residues. V trimming: 0 bases; J trimming: 5 bases; junction bases outside the gene matches: 10. CDR3 sequence: CASSVVPQLAGVETQYF. CDR3 bases: TGTGCCAGCAGCGTAGTCCCCCAGCTAGCGGGAGTGGAGACCCAGTACTTC.

The rearrangement joins TRBV7-3 to TRBJ2-1, with 11 bases lining up with TRBD2. This CDR3 is built from 15 residues. Per germline, CDR1 SGHTA and CDR2 FQGTGA. Unmatched junction bases numbered 6, after V lost 5 bases and J lost 6 bases. CDR3 sequence reads: CASSDPGLAANEQFF. The CDR3 nucleotides read TGTGCCAGCAGCGACCCGGGACTAGCGGCCAATGAGCAGTTCTTC.

This sequence joins TRBV10-3 and TRBJ1-2, with 10 positions matching TRBD1. This CDR3 spans 15 amino acids. Germline lookup yields CDR1 ENHRY and CDR2 SYGVKD. The trim removed 2 bases at V and 4 bases at J, leaving 4 bases unmatched. CDR3 coding DNA: TGTGCCATCAGTGAGAGGGACAGGGGAGGCTATGGCTACACCTTC. This gives the protein CAISERDRGGYGYTF.

J is TRBJ2-7 and V is TRBV5-1; the D gene is possibly TRBD2 (8 bases). The CDR3 is made up of 14 amino acids. CDR1 and CDR2 (germline): SGHRS, YFSETQ. V dropped 7 bases and J dropped 0 bases, with 14 bases sitting between them. CDR3 protein: CASRGGQSSYEQYF. The CDR3 region has the DNA TGCGCCAGCCGGGGGGGACAGAGCTCCTACGAGCAGTACTTC.